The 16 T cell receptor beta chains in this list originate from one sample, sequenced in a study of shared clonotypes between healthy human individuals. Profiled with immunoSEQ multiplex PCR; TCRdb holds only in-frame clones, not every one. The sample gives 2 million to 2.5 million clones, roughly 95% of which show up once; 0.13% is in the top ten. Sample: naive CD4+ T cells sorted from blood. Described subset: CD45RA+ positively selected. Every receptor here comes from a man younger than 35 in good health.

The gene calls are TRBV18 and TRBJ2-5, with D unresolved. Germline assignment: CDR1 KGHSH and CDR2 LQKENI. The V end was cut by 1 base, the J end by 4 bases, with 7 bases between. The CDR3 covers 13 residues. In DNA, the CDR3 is TGTGCCAGCTCACCACGTGAAACAGAGACCCAGTACTTC. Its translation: CASSPRETETQYF.

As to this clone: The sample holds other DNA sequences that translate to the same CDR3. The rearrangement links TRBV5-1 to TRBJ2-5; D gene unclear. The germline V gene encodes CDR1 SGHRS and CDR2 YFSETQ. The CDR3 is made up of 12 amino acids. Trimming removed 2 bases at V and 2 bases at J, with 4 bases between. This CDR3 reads CASSFSQETQYF. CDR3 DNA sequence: TGCGCCAGCAGCTTCAGTCAAGAGACCCAGTACTTC. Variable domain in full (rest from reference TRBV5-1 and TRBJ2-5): KAGVTQTPRYLIKTRGQQVTLSCSPISGHRSVSWYQQTPGQGLQFLFEYFSETQRNKGNFPGRFSGRQFSNSRSEMNVSTLELGDSALYLCASSFSQETQYFGPGTRLLVL.

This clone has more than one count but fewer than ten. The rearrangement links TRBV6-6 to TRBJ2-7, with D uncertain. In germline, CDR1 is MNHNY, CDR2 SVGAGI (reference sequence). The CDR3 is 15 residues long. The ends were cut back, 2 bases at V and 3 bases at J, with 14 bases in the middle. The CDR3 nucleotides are TGTGCCAGCAGTTACCCGAGTAAGAAAAACTACGAGCAGTACTTC. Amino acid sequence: CASSYPSKKNYEQYF.

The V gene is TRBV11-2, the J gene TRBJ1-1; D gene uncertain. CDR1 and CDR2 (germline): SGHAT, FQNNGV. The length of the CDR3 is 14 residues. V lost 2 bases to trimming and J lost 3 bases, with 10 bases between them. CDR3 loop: CASSLFGGDTEAFF. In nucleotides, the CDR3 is TGTGCCAGCAGCTTATTTGGTGGGGACACTGAAGCTTTCTTT.

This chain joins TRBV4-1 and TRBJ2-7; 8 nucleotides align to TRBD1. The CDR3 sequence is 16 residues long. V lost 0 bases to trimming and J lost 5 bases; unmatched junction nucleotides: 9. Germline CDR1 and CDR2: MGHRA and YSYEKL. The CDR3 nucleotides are TGCGCCAGCAGCCAAGATGGGTCAGGGGGCTCGAACGAGCAGTACTTC. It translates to CASSQDGSGGSNEQYF.

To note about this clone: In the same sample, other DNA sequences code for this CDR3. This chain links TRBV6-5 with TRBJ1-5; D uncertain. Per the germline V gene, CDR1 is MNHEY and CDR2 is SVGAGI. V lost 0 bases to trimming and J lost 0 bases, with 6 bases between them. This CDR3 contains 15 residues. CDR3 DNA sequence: TGTGCCAGCAGTTACTCGAGAGCTAGCAATCAGCCCCAGCATTTT. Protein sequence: CASSYSRASNQPQHF.

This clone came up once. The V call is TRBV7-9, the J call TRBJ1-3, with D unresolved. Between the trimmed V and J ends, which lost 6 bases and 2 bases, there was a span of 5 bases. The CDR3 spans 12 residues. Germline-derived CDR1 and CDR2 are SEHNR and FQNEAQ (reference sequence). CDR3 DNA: TGTGCCAGCAGAGGACCTGGAAACACCATATATTTT. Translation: CASRGPGNTIYF.

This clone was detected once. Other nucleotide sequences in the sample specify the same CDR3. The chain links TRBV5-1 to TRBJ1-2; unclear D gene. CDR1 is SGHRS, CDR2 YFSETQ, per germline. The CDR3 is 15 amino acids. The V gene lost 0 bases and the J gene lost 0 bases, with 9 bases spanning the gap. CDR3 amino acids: CASSLEAASNYGYTF. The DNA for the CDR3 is TGCGCCAGCAGCTTGGAGGCAGCGTCTAACTATGGCTACACCTTC. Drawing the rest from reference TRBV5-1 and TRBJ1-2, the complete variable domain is KAGVTQTPRYLIKTRGQQVTLSCSPISGHRSVSWYQQTPGQGLQFLFEYFSETQRNKGNFPGRFSGRQFSNSRSEMNVSTLELGDSALYLCASSLEAASNYGYTFGSGTRLTVV.

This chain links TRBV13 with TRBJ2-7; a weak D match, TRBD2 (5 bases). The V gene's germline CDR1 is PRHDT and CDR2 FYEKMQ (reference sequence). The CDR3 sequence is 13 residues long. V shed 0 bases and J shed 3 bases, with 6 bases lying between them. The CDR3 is CASSLGRVYEQYF. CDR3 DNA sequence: TGTGCCAGCAGCTTAGGGCGGGTCTACGAGCAGTACTTC.

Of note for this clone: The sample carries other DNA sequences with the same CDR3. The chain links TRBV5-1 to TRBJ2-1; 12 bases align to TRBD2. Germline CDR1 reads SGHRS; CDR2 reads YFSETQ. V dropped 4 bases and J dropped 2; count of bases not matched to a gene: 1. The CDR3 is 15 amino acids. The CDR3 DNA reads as TGCGCCAGCAGCCGGACTAGCGGGGCCTACAATGAGCAGTTCTTC. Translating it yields CASSRTSGAYNEQFF.

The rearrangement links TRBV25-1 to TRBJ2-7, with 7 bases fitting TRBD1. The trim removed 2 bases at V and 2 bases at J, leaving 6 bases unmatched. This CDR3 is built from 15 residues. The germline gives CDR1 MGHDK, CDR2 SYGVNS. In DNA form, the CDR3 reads TGTGCCAGCAGTGAACTGCAGGGGGTAGCCTACGAGCAGTACTTC. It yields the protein CASSELQGVAYEQYF.

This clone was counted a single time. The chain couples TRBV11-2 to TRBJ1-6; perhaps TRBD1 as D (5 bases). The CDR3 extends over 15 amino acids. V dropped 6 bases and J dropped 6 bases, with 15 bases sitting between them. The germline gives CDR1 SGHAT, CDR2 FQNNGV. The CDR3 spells CASRAPGRSNSPLHF. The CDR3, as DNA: TGTGCCAGCAGGGCCCCGGGGCGGAGTAATTCACCCCTCCACTTT.

The CDR3 nucleotides are TGTGCCAGCAGGAGGGACAGCATTTCTAGCACAGATACGCAGTATTTT. Translation gives CASRRDSISSTDTQYF. The chain joins TRBV7-2 to TRBJ2-3; 7 bases align to TRBD1. V lost 6 bases, J lost 0 bases, and 9 bases stayed unmatched. This CDR3 is 16 amino acids long. Per the germline V gene, CDR1 is SGHTA and CDR2 is FQGNSA. The full variable domain, in which reference TRBV7-2 and TRBJ2-3 provide the parts outside the CDR3, is GAGVSQSPSNKVTEKGKDVELRCDPISGHTALYWYRQSLGQGLEFLIYFQGNSAPDKSGLPSDRFSAERTGGSVSTLTIQRTQQEDSAVYLCASRRDSISSTDTQYFGPGTRLTVL.

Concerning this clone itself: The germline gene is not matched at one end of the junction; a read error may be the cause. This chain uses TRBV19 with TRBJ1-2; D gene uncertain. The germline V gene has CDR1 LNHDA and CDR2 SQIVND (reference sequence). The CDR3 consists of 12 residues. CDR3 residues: CASSIQLLGIFF. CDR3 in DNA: TGTGCCAGTAGTATTCAACTTCTCGGCATCTTCTTC.

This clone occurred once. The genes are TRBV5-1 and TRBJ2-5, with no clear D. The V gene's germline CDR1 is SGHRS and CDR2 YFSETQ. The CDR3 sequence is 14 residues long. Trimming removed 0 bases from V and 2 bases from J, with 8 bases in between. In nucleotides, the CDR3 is TGCGCCAGCAGCTTGGCCAGGAGTCAAGAGACCCAGTACTTC. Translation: CASSLARSQETQYF.

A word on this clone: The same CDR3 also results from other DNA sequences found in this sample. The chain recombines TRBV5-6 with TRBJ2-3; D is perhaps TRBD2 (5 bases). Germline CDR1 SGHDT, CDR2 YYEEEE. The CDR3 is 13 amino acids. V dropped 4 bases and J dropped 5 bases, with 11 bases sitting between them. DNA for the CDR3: TGTGCCAGCAGCCTGGCCAGCGGAGATACGCAGTATTTT. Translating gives CASSLASGDTQYF.